This T cell receptor beta chain is from a study of OX40 agonist ivuxolimab in advanced cancers. At the level of the study: Patients enrolled in dose escalation were diagnosed with hepatocellular carcinoma, melanoma, renal cell or head and neck cancer. The study, taken as a whole, reports: More expanded clones were seen, on average, in CD8+ T cells than in CD4+. CD4+ and CD8+ T cells in blood underwent clonal expansion by week 6 at 0.1 to 3.0 mg/kg. Low normalized T-cell clonal expansion was additionally recorded for some nonresponders.

Some clones are missing from TCRdb's copy, which holds only in-frame ones; the method was immunoSEQ multiplex PCR. The table shows tens of thousands of clones, with around four fifths occurring only once. About this clone: Its antigen is still unknown.

V was shortened by 1 base and J by 0 bases, with 7 bases between the two germline ends. CDR1 and CDR2 from the germline V gene are MNHEY and SMNVEV (reference sequence). CDR3 size: 15 residues. The sample here was CD4+ or CD8+ T cells sorted from blood, taken in a trial of the OX40 agonist ivuxolimab. V is TRBV27 and J is TRBJ2-1, with D maybe TRBD2 (6 bases). The TCR comes from an adult with an advanced solid tumor such as melanoma, head and neck, liver or kidney cancer. The CDR3 reads CASSLLGGSYNEQFF. Written as DNA, the CDR3 is TGTGCCAGCAGTTTATTGGGGGGCTCCTACAATGAGCAGTTCTTC.